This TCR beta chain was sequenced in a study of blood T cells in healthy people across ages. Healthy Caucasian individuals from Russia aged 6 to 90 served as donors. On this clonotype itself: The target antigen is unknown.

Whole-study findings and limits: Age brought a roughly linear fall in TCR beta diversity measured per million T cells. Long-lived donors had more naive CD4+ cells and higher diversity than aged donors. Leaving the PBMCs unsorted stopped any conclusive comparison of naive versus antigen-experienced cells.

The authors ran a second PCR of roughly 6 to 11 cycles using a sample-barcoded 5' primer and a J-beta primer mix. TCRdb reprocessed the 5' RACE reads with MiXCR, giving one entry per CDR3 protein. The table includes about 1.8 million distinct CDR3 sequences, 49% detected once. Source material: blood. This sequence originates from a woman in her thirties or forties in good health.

The CDR3 bases are TGCAGCGTTGAAGTGATGACAGGGGGTGGCTACACCTTC. Protein: CSVEVMTGGGYTF. The V and J genes are TRBV29-1 and TRBJ1-2, with 9 positions matching TRBD1. This CDR3 region has 13 residues. Per the germline V gene, CDR1 is SQVTM and CDR2 is ANQGSEA. V dropped 1 base and J dropped 7; count of bases not matched to a gene: 4.